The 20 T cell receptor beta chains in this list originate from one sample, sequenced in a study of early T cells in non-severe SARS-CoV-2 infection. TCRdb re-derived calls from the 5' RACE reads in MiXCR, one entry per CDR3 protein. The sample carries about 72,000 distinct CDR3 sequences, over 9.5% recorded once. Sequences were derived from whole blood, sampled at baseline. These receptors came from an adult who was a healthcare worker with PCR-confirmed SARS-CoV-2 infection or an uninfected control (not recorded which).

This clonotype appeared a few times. CDR3: CASSQDLPASGGYEQYF. DNA for the CDR3: TGTGCCAGCAGCCAAGATCTTCCAGCGTCGGGCGGGTACGAGCAGTACTTC. The chain has TRBV4-2 and TRBJ2-7; D possibly corresponds to TRBD2 (5 bases). The germline gives CDR1 LGHNA, CDR2 YNFKEQ. The V end lost 0 bases, the J end lost 4 bases, and 19 bases lay between the germline ends. CDR3 length: 17 residues.

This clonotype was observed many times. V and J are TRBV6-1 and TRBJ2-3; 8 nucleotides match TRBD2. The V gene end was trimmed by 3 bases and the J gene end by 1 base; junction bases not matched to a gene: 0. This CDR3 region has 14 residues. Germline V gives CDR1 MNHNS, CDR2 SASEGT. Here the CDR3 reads CASSDSGGTDTQYF. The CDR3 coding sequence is TGTGCCAGCAGTGATAGCGGGGGCACAGATACGCAGTATTTT.

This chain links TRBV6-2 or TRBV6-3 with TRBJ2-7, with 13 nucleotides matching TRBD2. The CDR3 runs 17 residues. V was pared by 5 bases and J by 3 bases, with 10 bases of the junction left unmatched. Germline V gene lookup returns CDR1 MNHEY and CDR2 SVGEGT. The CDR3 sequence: CASSPVGLAGLNYEQYF. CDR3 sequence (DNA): TGTGCCAGCAGTCCCGTGGGACTAGCGGGACTTAACTACGAGCAGTACTTC.

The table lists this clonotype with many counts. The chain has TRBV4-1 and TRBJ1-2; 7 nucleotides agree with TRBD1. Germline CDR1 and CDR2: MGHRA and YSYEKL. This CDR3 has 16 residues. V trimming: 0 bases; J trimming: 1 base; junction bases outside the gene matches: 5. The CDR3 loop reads CASSQDGQVDNYGYTF. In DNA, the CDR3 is TGCGCCAGCAGCCAAGATGGACAGGTTGATAACTATGGCTACACCTTC.

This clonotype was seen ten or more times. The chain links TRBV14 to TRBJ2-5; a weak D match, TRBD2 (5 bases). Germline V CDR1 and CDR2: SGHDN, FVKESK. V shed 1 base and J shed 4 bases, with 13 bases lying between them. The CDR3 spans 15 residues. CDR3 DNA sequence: TGTGCCAGCAGCCAAGGTTCCGGGATGAGAGAGACCCAGTACTTC. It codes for CASSQGSGMRETQYF.

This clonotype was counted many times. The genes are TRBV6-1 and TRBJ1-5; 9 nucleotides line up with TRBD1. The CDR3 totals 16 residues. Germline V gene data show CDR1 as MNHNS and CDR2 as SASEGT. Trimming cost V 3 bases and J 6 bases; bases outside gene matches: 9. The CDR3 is CASSETPGTGLQPQHF. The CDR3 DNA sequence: TGTGCCAGCAGTGAGACTCCCGGGACAGGGCTTCAGCCCCAGCATTTT.

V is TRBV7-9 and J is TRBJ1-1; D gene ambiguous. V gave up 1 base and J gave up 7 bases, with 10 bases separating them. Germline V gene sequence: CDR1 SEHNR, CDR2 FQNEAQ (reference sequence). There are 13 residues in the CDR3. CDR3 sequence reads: CASSLGTPNEAFF. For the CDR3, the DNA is TGTGCCAGCAGCTTAGGTACACCCAATGAAGCTTTCTTT.

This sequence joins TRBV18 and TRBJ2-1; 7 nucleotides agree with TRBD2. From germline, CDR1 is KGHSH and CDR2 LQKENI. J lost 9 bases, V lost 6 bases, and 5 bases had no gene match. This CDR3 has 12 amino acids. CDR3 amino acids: CASSQRGGEQFF. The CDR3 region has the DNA TGTGCCAGCTCCCAGCGGGGAGGTGAGCAGTTCTTC.

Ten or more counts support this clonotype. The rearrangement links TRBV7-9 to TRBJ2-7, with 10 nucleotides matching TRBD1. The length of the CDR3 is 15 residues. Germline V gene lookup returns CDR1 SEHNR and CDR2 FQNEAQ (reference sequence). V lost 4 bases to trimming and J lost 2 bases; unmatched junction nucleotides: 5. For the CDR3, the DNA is TGTGCCAGCAGCTCTCCGGGACAGGGGACCTACGAGCAGTACTTC. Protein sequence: CASSSPGQGTYEQYF.

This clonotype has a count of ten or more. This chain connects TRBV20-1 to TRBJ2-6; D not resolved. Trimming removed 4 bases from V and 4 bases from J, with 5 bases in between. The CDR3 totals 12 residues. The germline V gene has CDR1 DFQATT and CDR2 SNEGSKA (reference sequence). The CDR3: CSAKDGANVLTF. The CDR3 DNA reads TGCAGTGCTAAGGACGGGGCCAACGTCCTGACTTTC.

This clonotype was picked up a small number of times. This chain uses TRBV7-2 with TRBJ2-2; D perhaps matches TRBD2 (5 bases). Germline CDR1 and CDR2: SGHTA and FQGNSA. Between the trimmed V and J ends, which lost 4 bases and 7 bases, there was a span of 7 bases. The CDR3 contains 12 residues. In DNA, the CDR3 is TGTGCCAGCAGCTCCGGGATCGGGGAGCTGTTTTTT. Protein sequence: CASSSGIGELFF.

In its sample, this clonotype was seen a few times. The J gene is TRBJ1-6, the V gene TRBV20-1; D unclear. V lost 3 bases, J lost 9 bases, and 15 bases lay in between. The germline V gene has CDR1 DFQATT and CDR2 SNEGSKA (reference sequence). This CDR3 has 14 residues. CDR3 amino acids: CSASTVSLISPLHF. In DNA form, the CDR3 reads TGCAGTGCTAGCACGGTTTCTTTGATTTCACCCCTCCACTTT.

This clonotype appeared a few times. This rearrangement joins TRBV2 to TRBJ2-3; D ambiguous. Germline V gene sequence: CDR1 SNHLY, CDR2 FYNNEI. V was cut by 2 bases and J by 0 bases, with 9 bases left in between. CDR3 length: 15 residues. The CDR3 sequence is CASSELVASTDTQYF. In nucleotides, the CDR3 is TGTGCCAGCAGTGAATTGGTAGCTAGCACAGATACGCAGTATTTT. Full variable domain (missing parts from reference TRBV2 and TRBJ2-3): EPEVTQTPSHQVTQMGQEVILRCVPISNHLYFYWYRQILGQKVEFLVSFYNNEISEKSEIFDDQFSVERPDGSNFTLKIRSTKLEDSAMYFCASSELVASTDTQYFGPGTRLTVL.

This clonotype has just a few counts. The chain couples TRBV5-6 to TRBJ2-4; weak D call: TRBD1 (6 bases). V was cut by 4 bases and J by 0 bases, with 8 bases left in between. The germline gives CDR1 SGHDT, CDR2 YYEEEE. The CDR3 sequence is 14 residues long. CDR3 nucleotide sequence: TGTGCCAGCAGCCAACAGGGAGCCAAAAACATTCAGTACTTC. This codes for CASSQQGAKNIQYF.

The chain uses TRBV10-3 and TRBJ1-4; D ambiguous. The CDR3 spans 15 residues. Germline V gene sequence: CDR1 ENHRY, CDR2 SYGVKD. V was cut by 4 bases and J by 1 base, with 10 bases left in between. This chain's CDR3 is CAISGDWGTNEKLFF. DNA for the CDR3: TGTGCCATCAGTGGCGATTGGGGAACTAATGAAAAACTGTTTTTT.

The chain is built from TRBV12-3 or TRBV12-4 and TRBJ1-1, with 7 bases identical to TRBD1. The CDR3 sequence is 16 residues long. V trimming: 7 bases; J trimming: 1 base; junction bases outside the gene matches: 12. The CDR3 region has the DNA TGTGCCAGCACCGCCGGGACCGCAGGGGGGAACACTGAAGCTTTCTTT. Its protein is CASTAGTAGGNTEAFF.

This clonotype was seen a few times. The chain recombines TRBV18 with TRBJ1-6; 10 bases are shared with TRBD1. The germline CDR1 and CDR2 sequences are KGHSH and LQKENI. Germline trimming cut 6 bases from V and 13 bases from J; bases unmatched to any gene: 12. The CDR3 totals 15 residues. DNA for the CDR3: TGTGCCAGCTCCCGGACAGGGGGGGTTTCAGGCCCCCTCCACTTT. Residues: CASSRTGGVSGPLHF. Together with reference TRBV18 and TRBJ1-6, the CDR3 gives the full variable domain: NAGVMQNPRHLVRRRGQEARLRCSPMKGHSHVYWYRQLPEEGLKFMVYLQKENIIDESGMPKERFSAEFPKEGPSILRIQQVVRGDSAAYFCASSRTGGVSGPLHFGNGTRLTVT.

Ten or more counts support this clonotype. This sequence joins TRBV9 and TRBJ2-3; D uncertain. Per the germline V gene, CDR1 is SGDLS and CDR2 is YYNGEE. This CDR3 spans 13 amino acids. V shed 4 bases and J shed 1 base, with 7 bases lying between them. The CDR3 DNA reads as TGTGCCAGCAGCCCCCTGGGCACAGATACGCAGTATTTT. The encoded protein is CASSPLGTDTQYF.

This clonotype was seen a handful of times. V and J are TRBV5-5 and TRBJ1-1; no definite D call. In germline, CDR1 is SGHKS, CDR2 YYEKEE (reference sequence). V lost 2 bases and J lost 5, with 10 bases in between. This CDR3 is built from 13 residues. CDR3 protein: CASSFIPSTEAFF. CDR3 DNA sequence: TGTGCCAGCAGCTTTATCCCAAGTACTGAAGCTTTCTTT. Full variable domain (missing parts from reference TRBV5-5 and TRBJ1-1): DAGVTQSPTHLIKTRGQQVTLRCSPISGHKSVSWYQQVLGQGPQFIFQYYEKEERGRGNFPDRFSARQFPNYSSELNVNALLLGDSALYLCASSFIPSTEAFFGQGTRLTVV.

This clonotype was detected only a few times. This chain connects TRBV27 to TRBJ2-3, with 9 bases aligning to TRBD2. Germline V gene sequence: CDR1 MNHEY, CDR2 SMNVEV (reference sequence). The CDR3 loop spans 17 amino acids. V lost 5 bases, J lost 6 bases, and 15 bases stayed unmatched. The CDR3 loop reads CASSTTRGSGGRDTQYF. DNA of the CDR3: TGTGCCAGCAGTACCACCCGAGGCAGCGGGGGGAGGGATACGCAGTATTTT.